The 22 T cell receptor beta chains presented below share a single source sample, sequenced in a study of cytomegalovirus exposure and HLA in healthy donors. The PCR had 60 Vbeta and 13 Jbeta primers. Only in-frame clones appear in the TCRdb table, and some are missing; sequencing was by immunoSEQ multiplex PCR. Among around 150,000 clones listed, about 80% were seen once. The source material was PBMCs. The receptors come from a man aged 18 to 35 in good health and CMV-seronegative.

The rearrangement links TRBV6-4 to TRBJ2-2; 10 bases fit TRBD2. The CDR3 sequence is 14 residues long. Germline-derived CDR1 and CDR2 are MRHNA and SNTAGT. V shed 4 bases, J shed 4 bases, and the junction held 0 bases outside the gene matches. The CDR3 sequence: CASSASGSTGELFF. As DNA, the CDR3 is TGTGCCAGCAGTGCTAGCGGGAGCACCGGGGAGCTGTTTTTT.

The chain links TRBV25-1 to TRBJ2-3, with D unresolved. CDR1 and CDR2 (germline): MGHDK, SYGVNS. Trimming removed 3 bases at V and 0 bases at J, with 7 bases between. The CDR3 spans 14 residues. Here the CDR3 reads CASSDPISTDTQYF. The CDR3 DNA reads TGTGCCAGCAGTGACCCAATTAGCACAGATACGCAGTATTTT. Variable domain in full (rest from reference TRBV25-1 and TRBJ2-3): EADIYQTPRYLVIGTGKKITLECSQTMGHDKMYWYQQDPGMELHLIHYSYGVNSTEKGDLSSESTVSRIRTEHFPLTLESARPSHTSQYLCASSDPISTDTQYFGPGTRLTVL.

This chain uses TRBV11-1 with TRBJ2-5, with 11 bases identical to TRBD1. The CDR3 spans 14 residues. The germline V gene has CDR1 SGHAT and CDR2 FQDESV (reference sequence). V lost 4 bases, J lost 4 bases, and 2 bases stayed unmatched. CDR3 in amino acids: CASSSGQGVETQYF. The CDR3 DNA is TGTGCCAGCAGCTCGGGACAGGGGGTAGAGACCCAGTACTTC.

CDR3 sequence (DNA): TGTGCCAGCAGTTTTCCAGGGACAGGGGGAATCGAGCAGTACTTC. Translation: CASSFPGTGGIEQYF. V is TRBV28 and J is TRBJ2-5, with 11 nucleotides matching TRBD1. The J call is doubtful: the DNA matches TRBJ2-7 better. Germline CDR1 and CDR2: MDHEN and SYDVKM. The CDR3 totals 15 residues.

The chain couples TRBV19 to TRBJ1-5; 11 bases match TRBD1. Germline values: CDR1 LNHDA, CDR2 SQIVND (reference sequence). V lost 1 base and J lost 7; bases outside the gene matches: 6. The CDR3 contains 16 residues. The chain's CDR3 is CASSIGTGGAGQPQHF. The CDR3 DNA reads as TGTGCCAGTAGTATAGGGACAGGGGGCGCGGGGCAGCCCCAGCATTTT.

The chain employs TRBV5-4 and TRBJ1-1, with D unclear. CDR1 SGHNT and CDR2 YYREEE come from the germline V gene (reference sequence). The ends were cut back, 4 bases at V and 5 bases at J, with 12 bases in the middle. The CDR3 is 13 amino acids. This chain's CDR3 is CASSEIGRTEAFF. The CDR3, as DNA: TGTGCCAGCAGCGAAATAGGGAGGACTGAAGCTTTCTTT. The entire variable domain, with the rest obtained from reference TRBV5-4 and TRBJ1-1, is as follows: ETGVTQSPTHLIKTRGQQVTLRCSSQSGHNTVSWYQQALGQGPQFIFQYYREEENGRGNFPPRFSGLQFPNYSSELNVNALELDDSALYLCASSEIGRTEAFFGQGTRLTVV.

This sequence joins TRBV25-1 and TRBJ1-2, with unresolved D. This CDR3 is built from 15 residues. Germline V gene lookup returns CDR1 MGHDK and CDR2 SYGVNS. V lost 3 bases and J 5 bases, leaving 16 bases between the germline ends. This CDR3 reads CASSETLEASYGYTF. The CDR3 nucleotides read TGTGCCAGCAGTGAGACTCTAGAGGCGTCTTATGGCTACACCTTC.

V is TRBV25-1 and J is TRBJ1-2, with 8 bases lining up with TRBD1. The CDR3 totals 14 residues. V dropped 6 bases and J dropped 4; count of bases not matched to a gene: 7. Germline V lookup: CDR1 MGHDK, CDR2 SYGVNS. The CDR3 coding sequence is TGTGCCAGCAGAGGGACAGGAAGATTCTATGGCTACACCTTC. This codes for CASRGTGRFYGYTF.

This clone showed up just once. This chain uses TRBV9 with TRBJ1-5, with unresolved D. Per germline, CDR1 SGDLS and CDR2 YYNGEE. Trimming shortened V by 2 bases and J by 6 bases, and 9 bases separated the two germline ends. CDR3 length equals 13 residues. CDR3 loop: CASSVGEAQPQHF. The DNA of the CDR3 is TGTGCCAGCAGCGTTGGCGAGGCTCAGCCCCAGCATTTT.

The chain combines TRBV19 with TRBJ1-4, with D maybe TRBD1 (5 bases). Per the germline V gene, CDR1 is LNHDA and CDR2 is SQIVND (reference sequence). The CDR3 is made up of 16 amino acids. The V and J ends lost 6 bases and 11 bases respectively, with 25 bases between them. The CDR3 spells CASREGSRDSNAKLFF. In nucleotides, the CDR3 is TGTGCCAGTAGAGAGGGCAGCCGGGACTCCAATGCGAAACTGTTTTTT.

The chain joins TRBV9 to TRBJ2-6; 9 bases are a match to TRBD1. The CDR3 has 16 amino acids. CDR1 and CDR2 (germline): SGDLS, YYNGEE. After removal of 5 bases from V and 0 bases from J, the junction contained 3 bases not matched to a gene. For the CDR3, the DNA is TGTGCCAGCAGAGGACAGGGGAGCTCTGGGGCCAACGTCCTGACTTTC. This codes for CASRGQGSSGANVLTF.

V usage is TRBV25-1 and J usage is TRBJ2-2, with 8 nucleotides matching TRBD1. The CDR3 extends over 17 amino acids. The germline V gene has CDR1 MGHDK and CDR2 SYGVNS. V lost 4 bases and J lost 8; bases outside the gene matches: 15. In DNA, the CDR3 is TGTGCCAGCAGTGGTAGGCCGGGACAGGCTGGATGGGGGGAGCTGTTTTTT. This codes for CASSGRPGQAGWGELFF.

This clone was picked up one time. The V and J genes are TRBV6-5 and TRBJ1-1, with a possible D match to TRBD1 (5 bases). V gave up 10 bases and J gave up 5 bases, with 23 bases separating them. The CDR3 extends over 15 amino acids. CDR1 is MNHEY, CDR2 SVGAGI, per germline. The CDR3 spells CATVPGGTGKTEAFF. The CDR3 DNA reads TGTGCCACCGTTCCCGGAGGGACGGGAAAAACTGAAGCTTTCTTT.

This clone was found a few times. V is TRBV5-4 and J is TRBJ1-1; no clear D. The CDR3 runs to 12 residues. The V gene's germline CDR1 is SGHNT and CDR2 YYREEE (reference sequence). Trimming took 3 bases from V and 4 from J, leaving 7 bases between them. The CDR3 DNA is TGTGCCAGCAGCTGGGCGAGCACTGAAGCTTTCTTT. Its translation: CASSWASTEAFF.

J is TRBJ1-2 and V is TRBV7-9; possible D gene TRBD1, 6 bases. V dropped 7 bases and J dropped 0 bases, with 15 bases sitting between them. This CDR3 spans 15 amino acids. The V gene's germline CDR1 is SEHNR and CDR2 FQNEAQ (reference sequence). In nucleotides, the CDR3 is TGTGCCAGCACCGCGTGTGGGGACACTAACTATGGCTACACCTTC. Encoded protein: CASTACGDTNYGYTF.

The V call is TRBV6-5, the J call TRBJ2-3; the match to TRBD2 covers 8 bases. The CDR3 consists of 15 residues. From germline, CDR1 is MNHEY and CDR2 SVGAGI. V lost 6 bases and J lost 2; bases outside the gene matches: 7. CDR3 region: CASSPGTSDTDTQYF. The CDR3 DNA reads TGTGCCAGCAGCCCCGGGACTAGTGACACAGATACGCAGTATTTT.

This chain links TRBV19 with TRBJ1-2; D is possibly TRBD1 (6 bases). This CDR3 has 14 residues. V lost 6 bases to trimming and J lost 2 bases, with 13 bases between them. CDR1 and CDR2 (germline): LNHDA, SQIVND (reference sequence). The CDR3 DNA reads TGTGCCAGTAGGCACAATGACAGGAACTATGGCTACACCTTC. Translating it yields CASRHNDRNYGYTF.

The chain is built from TRBV11-3 and TRBJ2-7; 7 bases match TRBD2. The CDR3 spans 14 residues. Trimming removed 5 bases from V and 6 bases from J; junction bases left unmatched: 10. Germline V gene sequence: CDR1 SGHNT, CDR2 YENEEA. The CDR3 DNA reads TGTGCCAGCAGCCCCCGGGACTATTCATCCGAGCAGTACTTC. Translation gives CASSPRDYSSEQYF.

The chain links TRBV2 to TRBJ2-7; D may be TRBD2 (6 bases). This CDR3 has 14 amino acids. V lost 6 bases and J lost 1, with 13 bases in between. Germline values: CDR1 SNHLY, CDR2 FYNNEI. This CDR3 reads CASRVGTASYEQYF. CDR3 bases: TGTGCCAGCAGGGTCGGGACTGCATCCTACGAGCAGTACTTC.

This clone came up once. The CDR3 coding sequence is TGTGCCAGCAGCCACGGTTTTAGCGGGAGCAATGAGCAGTTCTTC. It codes for CASSHGFSGSNEQFF. The rearrangement joins TRBV7-7 to TRBJ2-1; 9 bases line up with TRBD2. The germline gives CDR1 SSHAT, CDR2 FNYEAQ (reference sequence). V lost 5 bases and J lost 6; bases outside the gene matches: 8. This CDR3 has 15 residues.

The chain joins TRBV5-1 to TRBJ2-5; TRBD1 matches at 8 bases. Matching the DNA end better, TRBJ2-7 makes the J call doubtful. The length of the CDR3 is 14 residues. Germline CDR1 and CDR2: SGHRS and YFSETQ. DNA for the CDR3: TGCGCCAGCAGCGAAGACAGGGGTCAAGACGAGCAGTACTTC. It translates to CASSEDRGQDEQYF.

The V and J genes are TRBV28 and TRBJ2-3; 9 positions agree with TRBD2. Germline CDR1 reads MDHEN; CDR2 reads SYDVKM. V lost 0 bases and J lost 1; bases outside the gene matches: 11. The CDR3 loop spans 19 amino acids. The CDR3 sequence is CASSLWGTSRRLGTDTQYF. CDR3 bases: TGTGCCAGCAGTTTATGGGGGACTAGCAGACGGCTAGGCACAGATACGCAGTATTTT.